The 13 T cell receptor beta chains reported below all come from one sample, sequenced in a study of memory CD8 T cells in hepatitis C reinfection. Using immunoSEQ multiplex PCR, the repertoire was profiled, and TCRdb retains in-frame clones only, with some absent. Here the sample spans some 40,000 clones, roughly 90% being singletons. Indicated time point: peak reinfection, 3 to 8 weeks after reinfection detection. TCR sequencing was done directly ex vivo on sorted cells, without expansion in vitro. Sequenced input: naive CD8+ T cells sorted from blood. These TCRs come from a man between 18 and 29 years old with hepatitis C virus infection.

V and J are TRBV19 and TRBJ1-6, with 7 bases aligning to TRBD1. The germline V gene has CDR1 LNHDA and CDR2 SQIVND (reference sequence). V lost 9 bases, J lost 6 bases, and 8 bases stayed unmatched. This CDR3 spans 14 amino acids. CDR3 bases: TGTGCCAGCACTGCGACAGGGTTTAATTCACCCCTCCACTTT. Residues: CASTATGFNSPLHF.

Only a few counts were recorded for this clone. The CDR3: CAISESAGAGDTEAFF. CDR3 sequence (DNA): TGTGCCATCAGTGAGTCGGCGGGGGCAGGCGACACTGAAGCTTTCTTT. The chain links TRBV10-3 to TRBJ1-1; D is possibly TRBD1 (6 bases). The CDR3 length is 16 residues. CDR1 ENHRY and CDR2 SYGVKD come from the germline V gene. The V and J ends lost 0 bases and 3 bases respectively, with 14 bases between them.

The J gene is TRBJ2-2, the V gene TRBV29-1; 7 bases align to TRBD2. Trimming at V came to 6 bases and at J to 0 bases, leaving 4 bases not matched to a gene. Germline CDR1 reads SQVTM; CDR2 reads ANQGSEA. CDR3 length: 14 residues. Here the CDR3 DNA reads TGCAGCGTCCGGGGGGTAGCGAACACCGGGGAGCTGTTTTTT. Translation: CSVRGVANTGELFF.

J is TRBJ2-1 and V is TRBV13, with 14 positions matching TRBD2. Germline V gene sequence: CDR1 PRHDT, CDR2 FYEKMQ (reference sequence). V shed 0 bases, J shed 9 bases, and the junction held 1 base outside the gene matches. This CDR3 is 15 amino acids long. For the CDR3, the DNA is TGTGCCAGCAGCTTAGGGGGACTAGCGGGAGCTGAGCAGTTCTTC. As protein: CASSLGGLAGAEQFF. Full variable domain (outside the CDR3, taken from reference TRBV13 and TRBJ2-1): AAGVIQSPRHLIKEKRETATLKCYPIPRHDTVYWYQQGPGQDPQFLISFYEKMQSDKGSIPDRFSAQQFSDYHSELNMSSLELGDSALYFCASSLGGLAGAEQFFGPGTRLTVL.

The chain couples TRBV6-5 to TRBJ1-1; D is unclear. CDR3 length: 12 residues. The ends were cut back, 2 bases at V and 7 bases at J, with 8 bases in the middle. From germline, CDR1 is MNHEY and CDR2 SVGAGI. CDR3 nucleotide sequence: TGTGCCAGCAGTTACCCCTCACATGAAGCTTTCTTT. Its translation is CASSYPSHEAFF.

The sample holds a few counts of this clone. CDR3 DNA: TGTGCCAGCAGGAGGACAGTGGATTATGAAAAACTGTTTTTT. Residues: CASRRTVDYEKLFF. The V gene is TRBV6-6, the J gene TRBJ1-4; possibly TRBD1 for D (6 bases). Between the trimmed V and J ends, which lost 6 bases and 6 bases, there was a span of 14 bases. CDR1 MNHNY and CDR2 SVGAGI come from the germline V gene (reference sequence). The CDR3 runs 14 residues.

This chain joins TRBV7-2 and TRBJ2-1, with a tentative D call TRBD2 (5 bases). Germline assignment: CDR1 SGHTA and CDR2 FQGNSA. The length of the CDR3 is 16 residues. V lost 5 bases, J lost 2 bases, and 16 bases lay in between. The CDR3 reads CASSPLRATTYNEQFF. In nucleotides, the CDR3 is TGTGCCAGCAGCCCCCTGAGGGCTACTACCTACAATGAGCAGTTCTTC.

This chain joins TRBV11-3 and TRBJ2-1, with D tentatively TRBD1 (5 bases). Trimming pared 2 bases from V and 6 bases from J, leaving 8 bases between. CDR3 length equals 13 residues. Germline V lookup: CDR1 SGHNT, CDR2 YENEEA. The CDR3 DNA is TGTGCCAGCAGCTTATCAGGGTTCAATGAGCAGTTCTTC. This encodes CASSLSGFNEQFF.

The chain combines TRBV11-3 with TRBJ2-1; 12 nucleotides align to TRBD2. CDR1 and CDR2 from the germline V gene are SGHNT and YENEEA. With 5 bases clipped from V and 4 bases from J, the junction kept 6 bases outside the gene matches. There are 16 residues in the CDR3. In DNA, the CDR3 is TGTGCCAGCAGCCCTCCGGGACTAGCGGGTTACAATGAGCAGTTCTTC. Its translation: CASSPPGLAGYNEQFF.

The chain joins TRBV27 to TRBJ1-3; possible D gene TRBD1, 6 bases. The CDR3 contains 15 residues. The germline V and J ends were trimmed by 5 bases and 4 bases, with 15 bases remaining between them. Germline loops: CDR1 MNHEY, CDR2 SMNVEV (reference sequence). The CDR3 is CASSPVGQGGNTIYF. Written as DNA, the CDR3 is TGTGCCAGCAGTCCCGTGGGGCAGGGGGGAAACACCATATATTTT.

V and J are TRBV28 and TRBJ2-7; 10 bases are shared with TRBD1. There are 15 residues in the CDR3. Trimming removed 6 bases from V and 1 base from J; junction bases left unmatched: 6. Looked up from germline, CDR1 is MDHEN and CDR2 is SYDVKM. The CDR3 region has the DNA TGTGCCAGCAGCCTCGGACAGGGGGATTCCTACGAGCAGTACTTC. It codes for CASSLGQGDSYEQYF.

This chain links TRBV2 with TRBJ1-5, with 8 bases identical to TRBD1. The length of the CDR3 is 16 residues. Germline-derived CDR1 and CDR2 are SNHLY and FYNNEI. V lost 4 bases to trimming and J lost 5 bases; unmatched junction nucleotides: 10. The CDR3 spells CASSASGTGGDQPQHF. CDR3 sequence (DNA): TGTGCCAGCAGTGCCTCAGGGACAGGTGGAGATCAGCCCCAGCATTTT.

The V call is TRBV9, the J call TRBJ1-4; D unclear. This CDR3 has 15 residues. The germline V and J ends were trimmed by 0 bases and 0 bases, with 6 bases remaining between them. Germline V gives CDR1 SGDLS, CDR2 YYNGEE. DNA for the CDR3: TGTGCCAGCAGCGTAGGGACTACAACTAATGAAAAACTGTTTTTT. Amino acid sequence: CASSVGTTTNEKLFF. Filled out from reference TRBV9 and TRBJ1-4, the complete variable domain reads DSGVTQTPKHLITATGQRVTLRCSPRSGDLSVYWYQQSLDQGLQFLIQYYNGEERAKGNILERFSAQQFPDLHSELNLSSLELGDSALYFCASSVGTTTNEKLFFGSGTQLSVL.